This TCR beta chain was recorded in a study of CD8+ T cells in alopecia areata. Extraction of RNA preceded its reverse transcription into cDNA, which served as the sequencing template. Measured with immunoSEQ multiplex PCR; TCRdb has only the in-frame clones, and not every one. The sample has 150,000 or so clones; 87% are singletons. This specimen consisted of CD8+ T cells sorted from blood, obtained at week 0. The sequence was collected from a human donor with alopecia areata.

In DNA, the CDR3 is TGCGCCAGCAGCTTGGAACAGGGGGCTAATGAGCAGTTCTTC. Translation gives CASSLEQGANEQFF. The chain links TRBV5-1 to TRBJ2-1, with TRBD1 matching over 9 bases. CDR3 length: 14 amino acids. V shed 0 bases, J shed 7 bases, and the junction held 2 bases outside the gene matches. The germline V gene encodes CDR1 SGHRS and CDR2 YFSETQ.